Listed below are T cell receptor beta chains from one sample, sequenced in a study of vaccination and CD4 T cells after COVID-19. TCRdb re-called the PCR reads through MiXCR, storing one row per CDR3 protein. The table lists some 18,000 distinct CDR3 sequences, approximately 48% of them singletons. Their recognized antigens are unknown. The sequenced sample was CD4+ T cells from blood, cultured in vitro, obtained after SARS-CoV-2 vaccination. The source is a human donor who had recovered from COVID-19. Each CDR3 is given with its conserved first and last residue. D genes are given only for firm matches. Part of the rows lack a size; the others show once, few, many or a class for expanded clones.

J | size | D | V | DNA | CDR3
TRBJ2-2 | . | . | TRBV20-1 | TGCAGTGCTAGGAATATGAAGGAGCTTAACACCGGGGAGCTGTTTTTT | CSARNMKELNTGELFF
TRBJ2-5 | . | . | TRBV28 | TGTGCCAGCAGTTCCAATCGGGGACACCAAGAGACCCAGTACTTC | CASSSNRGHQETQYF
TRBJ2-5 | . | TRBD2 | TRBV11-1 | TGTGCCAGCAGCTTAACCGGCTCGGGACTAGCTAAGGAGACCCAGTACTTC | CASSLTGSGLAKETQYF
TRBJ1-1 | . | . | TRBV9 | TGTGCCAGCAGCGCAATGCAGGACGTTTGGGGCCCTGGGGCTTTCTTT | CASSAMQDVWGPGAFF
TRBJ1-1 | few | TRBD1 | TRBV6-4 | TGTGCCAGCAGTGACTCAGCACAGGGGAGAGCTTTCTTT | CASSDSAQGRAFF
TRBJ2-1 | . | . | TRBV24-1 | TGTGCCACCAGTGATCGTTACCCAAATGAGCAGTTCTTC | CATSDRYPNEQFF
TRBJ2-3 | . | . | TRBV24-1 | TGTGCCACCGGGGGCGAGTCTACAGATACGCAGTATTTT | CATGGESTDTQYF
TRBJ2-1 | . | TRBD2 | TRBV2 | TGTGCCAGCAGGGAGGCGGGAGGAAGCTCCTACAATGAGCAGTTCTTC | CASREAGGSSYNEQFF
TRBJ1-1 | few | . | TRBV2 | TGTGCCAGCAGCCGAATACTTCGGGGAGCTTTCTTT | CASSRILRGAFF
TRBJ1-1 | once | . | TRBV6-5 | TGTGCCAGCAGTTATGGGGATGGCACTGAAGCTTTCTTT | CASSYGDGTEAFF
TRBJ1-2 | . | . | TRBV30 | TGTGCCACCCCTGGGGCCAATGAGGGCTACACCTTC | CATPGANEGYTF
TRBJ2-1 | . | TRBD2 | TRBV24-1 | TGTGCCACCAGTGATCAATCGGGACTAGCGGGCGGGAGCTCCTACAATGAGCAGTTCTTC | CATSDQSGLAGGSSYNEQFF
TRBJ1-3 | . | . | TRBV7-2 | TGTGCCAGCAGACGGACAGGAAACACCATATATTTT | CASRRTGNTIYF
TRBJ2-1 | . | . | TRBV7-8 | TGTGCCAGCAGCTTAGTTGAGATTGAGCAGTTCTTC | CASSLVEIEQFF
TRBJ2-1 | once | . | TRBV11-2 | TGTGCCAGCAGCTTAGATCGCAGAGGCAATGAGCAGTTCTTC | CASSLDRRGNEQFF
TRBJ1-2 | . | . | TRBV5-4 | TGTGCCAGCAGCTTGGGTGACAGGCCTCACACCTTC | CASSLGDRPHTF
TRBJ2-1 | . | . | TRBV2 | TGTGCCAGCTGCCCAAGTTACAATGAGCAGTTCTTC | CASCPSYNEQFF
TRBJ2-2 | . | . | TRBV20-1 | TGCAGTGCTATATGGGGGGGCCAGGGCACCGGGGAGCTGTTTTTT | CSAIWGGQGTGELFF
TRBJ2-5 | . | TRBD1 | TRBV30 | TGTGCCTGGGAGACAGGGGGCCAAGAGACCCAGTACTTC | CAWETGGQETQYF
TRBJ1-2 | few | . | TRBV7-9 | TGTGCCAGCAGCTTAGGGGGGCTCGCCCCCGGCGGCTACACCTTC | CASSLGGLAPGGYTF
TRBJ1-1 | . | . | TRBV6-1 | TGTGCCAGCAGGACTGGAGGGGAGCGGGGGAACACTGAAGCTTTCTTT | CASRTGGERGNTEAFF
TRBJ1-3 | . | . | TRBV5-5 | TGTGCCAGCAGTAGGGACACCCGCTCTGGAAACACCATATATTTT | CASSRDTRSGNTIYF
TRBJ2-7 | . | . | TRBV30 | TGTGCCTGGGGCGGGGGGGAGACCGGAGACAGGGGTTGCGAGCAGTACTTC | CAWGGGETGDRGCEQYF
TRBJ2-6 | . | TRBD2 | TRBV20-1 | TGCAGTGCAGGGGGGAACATAGCGGGGGGAGCCCTTTCTGGGGCCAACGTCCTGACTTTC | CSAGGNIAGGALSGANVLTF
TRBJ2-1 | . | TRBD2 | TRBV6-5 | TGTGCCAGCAGTTACGGGACTAGCGGGAGGGCCTACAATGAGCAGTTCTTC | CASSYGTSGRAYNEQFF
TRBJ1-6 | once | . | TRBV6-5 | TGTGCCAGCAGTTCCCAAATATCGTCACAGGGACAATCACCCCTCCACTTT | CASSSQISSQGQSPLHF
TRBJ1-1 | . | . | TRBV27 | TGTGCCAGCAGTGAGAGGCGGAACACTGAAGCTTTCTTT | CASSERRNTEAFF
TRBJ2-2 | once | . | TRBV25-1 | TGTGCCAGCAGTGGCGATGGCCGGGAGCTGTTTTTT | CASSGDGRELFF
TRBJ2-5 | . | . | TRBV11-2 | TGTGCCAGCAGCTTAGGGCTAGCGAGCCAAGAGACCCAGTACTTC | CASSLGLASQETQYF
TRBJ2-5 | . | . | TRBV12-3/TRBV12-4 | TGTGCCAGCAGTTCGACTGTGACCCAAGAGACCCAGTACTTC | CASSSTVTQETQYF
TRBJ2-7 | . | . | TRBV7-2 | TGTGCCAGCAGCTTAGTCAGAGCCTACGAGCAGTACTTC | CASSLVRAYEQYF
TRBJ1-1 | . | . | TRBV28 | TGTGCCATCTACCCATCGGTGGGGGGCGCTGAAGCTTTCTTT | CAIYPSVGGAEAFF
TRBJ1-2 | . | . | TRBV7-3 | TGTGCCAGCAGCTTCCAGGGCGGACAAGACGAAGTTTACGGCTACACCTTC | CASSFQGGQDEVYGYTF
TRBJ1-1 | . | . | TRBV11-1 | TGTGCCAGCACCCACGCCGGGGGTTCTGAAGCTTTCTTT | CASTHAGGSEAFF
TRBJ1-5 | . | . | TRBV4-1 | TGCGCCAGCAGCCAAGATGGGGGTAGCGATCAGCCCCAGCATTTT | CASSQDGGSDQPQHF
TRBJ1-1 | few | . | TRBV27 | TGTGCCAGCAGTTTAAGGGGTGGGAAGGGAGGGAACACTGAAGCTTTCTTT | CASSLRGGKGGNTEAFF
TRBJ2-3 | . | . | TRBV11-2 | TGTGCCAGCAGCCCGACTAGCACAGATACGCAGTATTTT | CASSPTSTDTQYF